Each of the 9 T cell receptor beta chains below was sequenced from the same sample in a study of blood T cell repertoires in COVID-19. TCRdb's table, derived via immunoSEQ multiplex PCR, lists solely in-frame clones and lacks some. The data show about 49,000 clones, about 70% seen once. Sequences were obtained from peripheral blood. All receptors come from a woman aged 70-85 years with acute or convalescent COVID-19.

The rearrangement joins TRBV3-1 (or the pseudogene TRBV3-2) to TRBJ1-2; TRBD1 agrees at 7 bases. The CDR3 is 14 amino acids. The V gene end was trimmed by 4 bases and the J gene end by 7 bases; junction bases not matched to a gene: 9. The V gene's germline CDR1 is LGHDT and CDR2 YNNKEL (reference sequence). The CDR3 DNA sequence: TGTGCCAGCAGCCCTCGGACAGGTCCAGGTGGCTACACCTTC. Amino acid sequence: CASSPRTGPGGYTF.

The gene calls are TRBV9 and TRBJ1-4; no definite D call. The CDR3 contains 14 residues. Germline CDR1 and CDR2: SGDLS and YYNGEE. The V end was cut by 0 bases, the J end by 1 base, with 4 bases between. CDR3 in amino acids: CASSVDGTNEKLFF. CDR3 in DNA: TGTGCCAGCAGCGTAGACGGAACTAATGAAAAACTGTTTTTT.

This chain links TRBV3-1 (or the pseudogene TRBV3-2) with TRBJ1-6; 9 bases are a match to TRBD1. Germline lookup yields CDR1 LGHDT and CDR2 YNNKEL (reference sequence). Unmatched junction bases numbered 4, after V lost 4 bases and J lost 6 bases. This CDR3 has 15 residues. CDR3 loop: CASSRVQGANSPLHF. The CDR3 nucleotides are TGTGCCAGCAGCCGAGTACAGGGGGCTAATTCACCCCTCCACTTT.

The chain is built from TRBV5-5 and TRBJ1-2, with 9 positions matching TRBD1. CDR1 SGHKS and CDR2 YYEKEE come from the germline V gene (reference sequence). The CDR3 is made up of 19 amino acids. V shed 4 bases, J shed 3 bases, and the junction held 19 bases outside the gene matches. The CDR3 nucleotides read TGTGCCAGCAGCACCCCCGGACGACAGGGGGATACGGCGGACTATGGCTACACCTTC. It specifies CASSTPGRQGDTADYGYTF.

The CDR3 nucleotides are TGTGCCAGCAGCTTAGTAGGACAGGGGGCAACTGAAGCTTTCTTT. This gives the protein CASSLVGQGATEAFF. The rearrangement uses TRBV7-6 and TRBJ1-1, with 11 bases fitting TRBD1. The germline CDR1 and CDR2 sequences are SGHVS and FNYEAQ. The CDR3 runs 15 residues. Trimming removed 1 base from V and 5 bases from J; junction bases left unmatched: 3.

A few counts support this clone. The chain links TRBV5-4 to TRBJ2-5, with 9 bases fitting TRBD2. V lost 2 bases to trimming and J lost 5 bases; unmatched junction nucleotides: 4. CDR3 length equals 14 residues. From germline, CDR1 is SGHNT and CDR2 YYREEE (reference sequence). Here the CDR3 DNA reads TGTGCCAGCAGCTTTAGCGGGAGTACGGAGACCCAGTACTTC. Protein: CASSFSGSTETQYF. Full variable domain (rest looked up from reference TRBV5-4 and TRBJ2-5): ETGVTQSPTHLIKTRGQQVTLRCSSQSGHNTVSWYQQALGQGPQFIFQYYREEENGRGNFPPRFSGLQFPNYSSELNVNALELDDSALYLCASSFSGSTETQYFGPGTRLLVL.

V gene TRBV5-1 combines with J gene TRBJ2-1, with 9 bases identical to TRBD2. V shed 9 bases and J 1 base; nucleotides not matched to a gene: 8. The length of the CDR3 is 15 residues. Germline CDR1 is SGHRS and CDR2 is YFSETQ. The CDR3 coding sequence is TGCGCCACCGGAGCGGGGGGCTCGTCCTACAATGAGCAGTTCTTC. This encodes CATGAGGSSYNEQFF.

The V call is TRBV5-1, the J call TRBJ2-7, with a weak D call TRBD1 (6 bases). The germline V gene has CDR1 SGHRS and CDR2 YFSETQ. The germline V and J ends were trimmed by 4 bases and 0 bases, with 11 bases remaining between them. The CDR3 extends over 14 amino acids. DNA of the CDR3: TGCGCCAGCAGCCTAGGACAGAGCTCCTACGAGCAGTACTTC. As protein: CASSLGQSSYEQYF.

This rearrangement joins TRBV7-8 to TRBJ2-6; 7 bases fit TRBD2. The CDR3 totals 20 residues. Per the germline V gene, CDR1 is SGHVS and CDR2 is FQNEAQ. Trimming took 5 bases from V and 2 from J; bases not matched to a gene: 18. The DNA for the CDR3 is TGTGCCAGCAGCCCAACGGGGGGTAGCGGACGTCGCACTGGGGCCAACGTCCTGACTTTC. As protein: CASSPTGGSGRRTGANVLTF.